This T cell receptor (beta chain) emerged from a study of T-cell reconstitution after alpha-beta-depleted transplantation in children. A library of TCRbeta sequences, prepared with unique molecular identifiers, was generated. MiXCR was run by TCRdb on the PCR reads, yielding one entry per CDR3 protein. The table shows 250,000 to 300,000 distinct CDR3 sequences, with over 9.5% occurring only once. This CDR3 is built from 17 residues. Germline V gene sequence: CDR1 SGHNT, CDR2 YENEEA. V gave up 3 bases and J gave up 13 bases; unmatched junction bases: 16. This clonotype has at least ten counts. Its antigen is undetermined. The study's findings and limits: The authors attributed T-cell counts and diversity one year after transplant mostly to newly produced T cells. The origin of alpha-beta T cells about two months after transplant was reportedly several hundred expanded graft clones. Surviving recipient T cells and thymic progenitors underlay high day-60 TCRbeta diversity in some patients.

This specimen was PBMCs, taken before TCRalphabeta/CD19-depleted stem cell transplant. V and J are TRBV11-3 and TRBJ2-1; 12 bases fit TRBD2. The source is a boy younger than two with acute myeloid leukemia, due to receive a stem cell transplant. The CDR3 protein is CASSLVPPTSGSSLQFF. In DNA form, the CDR3 reads TGTGCCAGCAGCTTGGTGCCCCCGACTAGCGGGAGTTCCCTACAGTTCTTC.